The T cell receptor (beta chain) described here comes from a study of Graves' ophthalmopathy and Graves' hyperthyroidism. Study observations and caveats: Sensitivity reached about 70% and specificity approximately 72% when the model predicted ophthalmopathy progression.

Points on this clonotype: The antigen is not known.

The PBMCs had their origin in roughly 10 ml of fresh peripheral blood. RNA transcripts provided the template for amplifying TCR beta CDR3 regions. Second-round multiplex PCR came after a first-round RT-PCR that employed HTBI primers. TCRdb passed the multiplex PCR reads through MiXCR, listing each CDR3 protein once. Of 200,000 to 250,000 distinct CDR3 sequences listed, about a fifth are singletons. V shed 7 bases and J shed 5 bases, with 14 bases lying between them. This CDR3 region has 13 residues. Germline V gene sequence: CDR1 SNHLY, CDR2 FYNNEI. The material sequenced was peripheral blood. V is TRBV2 and J is TRBJ1-2; no firm D call. This clonotype originated in a woman aged 45-65 years with Graves' ophthalmopathy. The CDR3 DNA sequence: TGTGCCAGCACACCCCGGTGGGGATATGGCTACACCTTC. This translates into CASTPRWGYGYTF. The full variable domain, with the rest looked up from reference TRBV2 and TRBJ1-2, is EPEVTQTPSHQVTQMGQEVILRCVPISNHLYFYWYRQILGQKVEFLVSFYNNEISEKSEIFDDQFSVERPDGSNFTLKIRSTKLEDSAMYFCASTPRWGYGYTFGSGTRLTVV.